One and the same sample provided the 25 T cell receptor beta chains below, sequenced in a study of blood T cell repertoires in COVID-19. Only in-frame clones appear in the TCRdb table, and some are missing; sequencing was by immunoSEQ multiplex PCR. Of 150,000 to 200,000 clones detected, 75% to 80% appear once; the ten largest clones hold roughly 28%. Sequences were obtained from peripheral blood. The receptor set was obtained from a woman in her 70s with acute or convalescent COVID-19.

The V and J genes are TRBV28 and TRBJ1-5; D unclear. The germline gives CDR1 MDHEN, CDR2 SYDVKM. The ends were cut back, 5 bases at V and 7 bases at J, with 9 bases in the middle. The CDR3 extends over 12 amino acids. In DNA, the CDR3 is TGTGCCAGCAGTACGATCAGGCAGCCCCAGCATTTT. It specifies CASSTIRQPQHF.

V gene TRBV7-3 combines with J gene TRBJ1-4, with 9 positions matching TRBD1. This CDR3 is built from 15 residues. Germline V lookup: CDR1 SGHTA, CDR2 FQGTGA. V lost 5 bases and J lost 7; bases outside the gene matches: 8. CDR3 DNA sequence: TGTGCCAGCAGCCCCCCGGACAGGGGTTGTGAAAAACTGTTTTTT. This encodes CASSPPDRGCEKLFF.

J is TRBJ1-5 and V is TRBV3-1 (or the pseudogene TRBV3-2), with D uncertain. The CDR3 loop spans 15 amino acids. CDR1 LGHDT and CDR2 YNNKEL come from the germline V gene (reference sequence). Trimming left V 0 bases short and J 7 bases short, with 13 bases between. The CDR3 nucleotides are TGTGCCAGCAGCCAAGATCCGGGGTCGCGGCAGCCCCAGCATTTT. Translation: CASSQDPGSRQPQHF.

This clone showed up many times. The rearrangement joins TRBV7-9 to TRBJ2-7; 10 bases align to TRBD2. J was trimmed by 5 bases and V by 2 bases; bases with no gene match: 12. The CDR3 contains 17 residues. Germline CDR1 and CDR2: SEHNR and FQNEAQ (reference sequence). CDR3 nucleotides: TGTGCCAGCAGCTTAACCTCATTAGCGGGAGGTGTCGACGAGCAGTACTTC. Amino acid sequence: CASSLTSLAGGVDEQYF.

The chain is built from TRBV5-1 and TRBJ1-1, with 9 nucleotides matching TRBD1. V shed 2 bases, J shed 11 bases, and the junction held 10 bases outside the gene matches. The CDR3 loop spans 14 amino acids. CDR1 is SGHRS and CDR2 is YFSETQ in the germline V gene. The CDR3 spells CASSLVPGQGQAFF. CDR3 nucleotides: TGCGCCAGCAGCTTAGTCCCGGGACAGGGACAGGCTTTCTTT.

V usage is TRBV19 and J usage is TRBJ1-2; 7 nucleotides match TRBD1. V lost 5 bases, J lost 4 bases, and 4 bases stayed unmatched. The CDR3 covers 13 residues. In germline, CDR1 is LNHDA, CDR2 SQIVND (reference sequence). The CDR3 loop is CASSYRDSYGYTF. CDR3 sequence (DNA): TGTGCCAGTAGTTATCGGGACAGCTATGGCTACACCTTC.

The V and J genes are TRBV30 and TRBJ1-1; no clear D gene. The ends were cut back, 3 bases at V and 0 bases at J, with 11 bases in the middle. CDR1 is GTSNPN and CDR2 is SVGIG in the germline V gene (reference sequence). The CDR3 runs 14 residues. This chain's CDR3 is CAWSPVSVNTEAFF. The CDR3, as DNA: TGTGCCTGGAGCCCCGTTTCAGTGAACACTGAAGCTTTCTTT.

The rearrangement uses TRBV2 and TRBJ1-5; 8 bases map to TRBD1. CDR1 and CDR2 (germline): SNHLY, FYNNEI. Trimming removed 4 bases from V and 5 bases from J; junction bases left unmatched: 1. The CDR3 totals 13 residues. The CDR3 region has the DNA TGTGCCAGCAGTGTGACAGGGGATCAGCCCCAGCATTTT. The encoded protein is CASSVTGDQPQHF.

The chain uses TRBV13 and TRBJ2-3, with 7 bases identical to TRBD1. V lost 0 bases to trimming and J lost 5 bases; unmatched junction nucleotides: 8. The length of the CDR3 is 16 residues. The germline V gene encodes CDR1 PRHDT and CDR2 FYEKMQ (reference sequence). The CDR3 DNA follows: TGTGCCAGCAGCTTAGGACCCCCCCCAGGGGGAGATACGCAGTATTTT. Its translation: CASSLGPPPGGDTQYF.

The rearrangement uses TRBV27 and TRBJ2-1; D possibly corresponds to TRBD2 (5 bases). CDR1 and CDR2 (germline): MNHEY, SMNVEV (reference sequence). V lost 5 bases and J 6 bases, leaving 20 bases between the germline ends. The CDR3 is 16 amino acids. The CDR3, as DNA: TGTGCCAGCAGTCGCACCCCAACTAGAGGTACCAATGAGCAGTTCTTC. Its translation: CASSRTPTRGTNEQFF.

The chain combines TRBV6-6 with TRBJ2-1; possible D gene TRBD1, 6 bases. V was shortened by 7 bases and J by 5 bases, with 15 bases between the two germline ends. CDR1 and CDR2 (germline): MNHNY, SVGAGI (reference sequence). The CDR3 runs 14 residues. This CDR3 reads CASNSQGPNNEQFF. Here the CDR3 DNA reads TGTGCCAGCAATTCACAGGGACCGAACAATGAGCAGTTCTTC.

The chain links TRBV4-2 to TRBJ2-5; a possible D gene is TRBD2 (6 bases). The CDR3 length is 17 residues. V was shortened by 0 bases and J by 4 bases, with 18 bases between the two germline ends. Looked up from germline, CDR1 is LGHNA and CDR2 is YNFKEQ. The CDR3 DNA is TGTGCCAGCAGCCAAGAATTCGCGGGACCCATTTTAGAGACCCAGTACTTC. This sequence encodes CASSQEFAGPILETQYF.

The chain employs TRBV3-1 (or the pseudogene TRBV3-2) and TRBJ1-1, with 7 nucleotides matching TRBD1. With 4 bases clipped from V and 1 base from J, the junction kept 6 bases outside the gene matches. This CDR3 spans 15 amino acids. The V gene's germline CDR1 is LGHDT and CDR2 YNNKEL (reference sequence). DNA for the CDR3: TGTGCCAGCAGCCCCCTACAGGGGAAGAACACTGAAGCTTTCTTT. It is translated as CASSPLQGKNTEAFF.

V usage is TRBV10-3 and J usage is TRBJ2-7; 8 bases fit TRBD1. From germline, CDR1 is ENHRY and CDR2 SYGVKD. V trimming: 2 bases; J trimming: 6 bases; junction bases outside the gene matches: 6. There are 14 residues in the CDR3. CDR3 sequence: CAISERGQESEQYF. CDR3 DNA sequence: TGTGCCATCAGTGAGAGGGGACAGGAAAGCGAGCAGTACTTC.

This chain uses TRBV2 with TRBJ1-3; D is undetermined. CDR1 and CDR2 (germline): SNHLY, FYNNEI. This CDR3 has 12 amino acids. Trimming cost V 3 bases and J 6 bases, with 6 bases left between them. CDR3: CASSESSNTIYF. Written as DNA, the CDR3 is TGTGCCAGCAGTGAGTCTTCAAACACCATATATTTT.

The rearrangement uses TRBV29-1 and TRBJ2-1, with D maybe TRBD1 (6 bases). The CDR3 has 16 amino acids. Trimming took off 6 bases at V and 8 bases at J, with 26 bases between the two ends. Germline V gene lookup returns CDR1 SQVTM and CDR2 ANQGSEA. The CDR3 bases are TGCAGCGTGCGGTCCTTCGGGACACAAGGGAGCGATGAGCAGTTCTTC. This gives the protein CSVRSFGTQGSDEQFF.

The V gene is TRBV6-5, the J gene TRBJ2-5, with 11 bases identical to TRBD1. The CDR3 runs to 14 residues. Looked up from germline, CDR1 is MNHEY and CDR2 is SVGAGI. V dropped 9 bases and J dropped 4; count of bases not matched to a gene: 7. The CDR3 sequence is CASHRDRGIETQYF. The CDR3 DNA reads as TGTGCCAGTCACCGGGACAGGGGGATAGAGACCCAGTACTTC.

In nucleotides, the CDR3 is TGCGCCAGCAGTCAATCGGGGCGGGGACCGAGGACAGGGAAAGAGACCCAGTACTTC. Residues: CASSQSGRGPRTGKETQYF. This rearrangement joins TRBV23-1 to TRBJ2-5; 8 positions match TRBD1. TRBV23-1 is noted as an ORF with a role that remains uncertain. Germline trimming cut 0 bases from V and 3 bases from J; bases unmatched to any gene: 15. CDR3 length equals 19 residues.

This clone came up once. The chain combines TRBV7-9 with TRBJ2-1, with 11 bases that match TRBD2. CDR1 and CDR2 (germline): SEHNR, FQNEAQ (reference sequence). The CDR3 has 15 amino acids. The junction had 6 bases not matched to a gene; V was cut back by 7 bases and J by 4 bases. The CDR3 sequence is CASITGTSGYNEQFF. The DNA for the CDR3 is TGTGCCAGCATCACCGGGACTAGCGGATACAATGAGCAGTTCTTC.

This clone was seen more than once but under ten times. V is TRBV10-1 and J is TRBJ2-2; TRBD2 matches at 10 bases. CDR3 length equals 19 residues. The germline gives CDR1 WNHNN, CDR2 SYGVQD (reference sequence). V trimming: 2 bases; J trimming: 6 bases; junction bases outside the gene matches: 15. CDR3 in DNA: TGCGCCAGCAGTGAGGCTGGTAGGGGCAGCGGGAGGGCCGCCGGGGAGCTGTTTTTT. Protein product: CASSEAGRGSGRAAGELFF.

This clone was found a few times. The V gene is TRBV7-8, the J gene TRBJ2-1, with D possibly matching TRBD2 (6 bases). The germline V gene encodes CDR1 SGHVS and CDR2 FQNEAQ. The CDR3 spans 12 residues. V was clipped by 5 bases and J by 10 bases, with 12 bases between them. The CDR3 loop reads CASSKTSLEQFF. The CDR3 nucleotides are TGTGCCAGCAGCAAGACTAGTCTCGAGCAGTTCTTC.

The V and J genes are TRBV19 and TRBJ1-2; D unclear. The CDR3 is 14 amino acids. The ends were cut back, 6 bases at V and 4 bases at J, with 15 bases in the middle. CDR1 and CDR2 (germline): LNHDA, SQIVND (reference sequence). CDR3 sequence: CASRSGGSFYGYTF. In DNA, the CDR3 is TGTGCCAGTAGATCGGGAGGATCTTTCTATGGCTACACCTTC.

The chain recombines TRBV21-1 with TRBJ1-5; the table's D call of TRBD1 was not tested on the DNA. TRBV21-1 is a recognized pseudogene. The CDR3 is 18 residues long. The CDR3 DNA sequence: TGTGCCAGCAGCAAAAGGAACAGGGGCAATATAGGGAATCAGCCCCAGCATTTT. It codes for CASSKRNRGNIGNQPQHF.

The CDR3: CALNGGAEAFF. CDR3 bases: TGTGCCCTAAACGGGGGAGCTGAAGCTTTCTTT. The genes are TRBV2 and TRBJ1-1, with a weak D call TRBD1 (5 bases). V lost 11 bases and J 6 bases, leaving 13 bases between the germline ends. Germline V gives CDR1 SNHLY, CDR2 FYNNEI. This CDR3 contains 11 residues.

The gene calls are TRBV7-2 and TRBJ2-3; D is possibly TRBD2 (6 bases). Between the trimmed V and J ends, which lost 6 bases and 1 base, there was a span of 8 bases. Germline lookup yields CDR1 SGHTA and CDR2 FQGNSA. The CDR3 spans 13 residues. The DNA of the CDR3 is TGTGCCAGCAGTTCTAGCGGCACAGATACGCAGTATTTT. Its protein product is CASSSSGTDTQYF.